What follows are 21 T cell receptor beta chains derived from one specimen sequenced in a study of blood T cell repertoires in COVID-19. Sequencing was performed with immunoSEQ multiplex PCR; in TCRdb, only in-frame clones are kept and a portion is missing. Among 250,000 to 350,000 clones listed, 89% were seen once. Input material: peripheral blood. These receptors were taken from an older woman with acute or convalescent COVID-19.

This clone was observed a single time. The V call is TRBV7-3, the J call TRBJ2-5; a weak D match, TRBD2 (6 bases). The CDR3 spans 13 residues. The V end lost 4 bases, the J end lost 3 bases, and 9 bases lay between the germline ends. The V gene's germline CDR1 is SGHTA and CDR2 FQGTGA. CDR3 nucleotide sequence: TGTGCCAGCAGCTCAAGGGAGGAAGAGACCCAGTACTTC. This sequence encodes CASSSREEETQYF.

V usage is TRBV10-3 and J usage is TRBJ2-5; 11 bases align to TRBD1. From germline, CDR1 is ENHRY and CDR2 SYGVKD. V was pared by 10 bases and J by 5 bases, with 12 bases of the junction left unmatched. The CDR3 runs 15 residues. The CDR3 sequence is CATGQGAREGETQYF. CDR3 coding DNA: TGTGCCACCGGACAGGGGGCAAGGGAAGGGGAGACCCAGTACTTC.

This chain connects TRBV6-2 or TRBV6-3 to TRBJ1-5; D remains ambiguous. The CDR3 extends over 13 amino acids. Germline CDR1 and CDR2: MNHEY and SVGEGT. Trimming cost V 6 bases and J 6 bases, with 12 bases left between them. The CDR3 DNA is TGTGCCAGCAGCTCCGGAGGGCGTCAGCCCCAGCATTTT. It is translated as CASSSGGRQPQHF.

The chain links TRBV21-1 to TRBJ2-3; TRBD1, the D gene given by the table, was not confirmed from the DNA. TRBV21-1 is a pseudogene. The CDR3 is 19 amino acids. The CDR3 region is CASSKKGIVGTAVTDTQYF. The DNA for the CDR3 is TGTGCCAGCAGCAAGAAAGGAATCGTGGGGACAGCGGTTACAGATACGCAGTATTTT.

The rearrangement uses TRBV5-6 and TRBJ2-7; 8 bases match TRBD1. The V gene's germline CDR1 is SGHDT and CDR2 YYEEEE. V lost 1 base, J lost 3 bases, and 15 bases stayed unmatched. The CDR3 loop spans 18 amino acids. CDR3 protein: CASSLRLSRTGLFYEQYF. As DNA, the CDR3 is TGTGCCAGCAGCTTGAGGCTTTCGAGGACAGGGTTATTCTACGAGCAGTACTTC.

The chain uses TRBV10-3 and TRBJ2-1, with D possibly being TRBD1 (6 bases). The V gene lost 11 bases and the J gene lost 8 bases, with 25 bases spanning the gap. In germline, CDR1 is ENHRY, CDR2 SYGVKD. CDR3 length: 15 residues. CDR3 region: CASSERAGEKDEQFF. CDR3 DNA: TGTGCCTCCTCTGAGAGGGCAGGGGAGAAGGATGAGCAGTTCTTC.

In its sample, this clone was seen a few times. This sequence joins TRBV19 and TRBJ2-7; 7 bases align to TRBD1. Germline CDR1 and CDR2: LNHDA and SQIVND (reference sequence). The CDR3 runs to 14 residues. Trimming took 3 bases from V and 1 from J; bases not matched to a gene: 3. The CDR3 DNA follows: TGTGCCAGTAGTATCGCAGGGGGATCCTACGAGCAGTACTTC. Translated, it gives CASSIAGGSYEQYF.

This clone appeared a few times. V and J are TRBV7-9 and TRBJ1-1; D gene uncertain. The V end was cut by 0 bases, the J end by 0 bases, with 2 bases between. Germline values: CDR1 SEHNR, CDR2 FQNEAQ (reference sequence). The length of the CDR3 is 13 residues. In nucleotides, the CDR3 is TGTGCCAGCAGCTTAGCTATGAACACTGAAGCTTTCTTT. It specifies CASSLAMNTEAFF.

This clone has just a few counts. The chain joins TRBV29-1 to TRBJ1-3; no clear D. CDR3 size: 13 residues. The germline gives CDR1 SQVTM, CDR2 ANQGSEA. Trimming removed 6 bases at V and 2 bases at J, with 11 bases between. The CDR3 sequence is CSVSQATGNTIYF. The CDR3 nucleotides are TGCAGCGTCTCCCAGGCCACTGGAAACACCATATATTTT.

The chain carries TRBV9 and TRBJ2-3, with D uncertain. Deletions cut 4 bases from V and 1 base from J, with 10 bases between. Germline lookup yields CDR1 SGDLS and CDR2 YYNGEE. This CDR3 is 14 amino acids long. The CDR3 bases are TGTGCCAGCAGCTCACAGATAGGCACAGATACGCAGTATTTT. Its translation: CASSSQIGTDTQYF. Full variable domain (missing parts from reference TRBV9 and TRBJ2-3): DSGVTQTPKHLITATGQRVTLRCSPRSGDLSVYWYQQSLDQGLQFLIQYYNGEERAKGNILERFSAQQFPDLHSELNLSSLELGDSALYFCASSSQIGTDTQYFGPGTRLTVL.

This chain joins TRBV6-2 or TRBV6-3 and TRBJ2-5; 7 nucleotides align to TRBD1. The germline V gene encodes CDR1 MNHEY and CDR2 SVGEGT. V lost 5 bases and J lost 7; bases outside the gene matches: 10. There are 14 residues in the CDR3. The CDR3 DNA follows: TGTGCCAGCAGTAACACAGGGGCGGTAGGGACCCAGTACTTC. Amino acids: CASSNTGAVGTQYF.

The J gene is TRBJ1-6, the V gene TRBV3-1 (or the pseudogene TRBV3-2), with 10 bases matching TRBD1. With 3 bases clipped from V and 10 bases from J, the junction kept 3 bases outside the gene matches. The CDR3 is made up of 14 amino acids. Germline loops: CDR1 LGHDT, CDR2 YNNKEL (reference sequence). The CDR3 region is CASSHPDRGSPLHF. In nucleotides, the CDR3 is TGTGCCAGCAGCCACCCGGACAGGGGGTCACCCCTCCACTTT.

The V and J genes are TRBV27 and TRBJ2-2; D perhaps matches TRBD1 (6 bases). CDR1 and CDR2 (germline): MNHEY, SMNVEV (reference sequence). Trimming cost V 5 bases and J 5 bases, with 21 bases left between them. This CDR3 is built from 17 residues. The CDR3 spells CASSTGRYREPTGELFF. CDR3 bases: TGTGCCAGCAGTACCGGCCGCTACAGGGAACCAACCGGGGAGCTGTTTTTT.

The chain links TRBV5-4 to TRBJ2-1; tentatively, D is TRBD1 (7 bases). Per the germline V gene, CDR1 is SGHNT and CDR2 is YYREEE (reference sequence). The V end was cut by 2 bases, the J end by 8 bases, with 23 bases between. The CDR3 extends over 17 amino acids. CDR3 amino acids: CASSFGSVRGASDEQFF. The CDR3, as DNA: TGTGCCAGCAGCTTCGGTAGCGTCAGGGGGGCCTCGGATGAGCAGTTCTTC.

This chain's CDR3 is CASTTTGGGTGELFF. DNA of the CDR3: TGTGCCAGTACTACTACAGGGGGCGGCACCGGGGAGCTGTTTTTT. The genes are TRBV19 and TRBJ2-2, with 9 bases identical to TRBD1. Unmatched junction bases numbered 7, after V lost 7 bases and J lost 4 bases. This CDR3 has 15 residues. Germline assignment: CDR1 LNHDA and CDR2 SQIVND (reference sequence).

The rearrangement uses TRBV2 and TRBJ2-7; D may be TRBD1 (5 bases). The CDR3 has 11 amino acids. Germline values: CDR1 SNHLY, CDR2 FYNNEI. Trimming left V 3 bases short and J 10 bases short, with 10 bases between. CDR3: CASSEGQGQYF. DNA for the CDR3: TGTGCCAGCAGTGAGGGGCAGGGACAGTACTTC.

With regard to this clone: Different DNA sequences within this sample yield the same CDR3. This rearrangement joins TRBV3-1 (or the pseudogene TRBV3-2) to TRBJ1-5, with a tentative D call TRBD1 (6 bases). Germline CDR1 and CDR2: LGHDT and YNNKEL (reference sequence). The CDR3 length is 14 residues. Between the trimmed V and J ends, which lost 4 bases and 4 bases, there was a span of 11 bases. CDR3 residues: CASSPHQGNQPQHF. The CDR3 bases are TGTGCCAGCAGCCCGCATCAGGGGAATCAGCCCCAGCATTTT.

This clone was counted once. Here the CDR3 DNA reads TGTGCCAGTAGTAGGACAGGGGGCGGGCAGAATCAGCCCCAGCATTTT. It specifies CASSRTGGGQNQPQHF. This sequence joins TRBV19 and TRBJ1-5; 11 bases align to TRBD1. The CDR3 has 16 amino acids. Germline V lookup: CDR1 LNHDA, CDR2 SQIVND (reference sequence). The J segment lost 4 bases and the V segment lost 4 bases, leaving 6 bases of the junction unmatched.

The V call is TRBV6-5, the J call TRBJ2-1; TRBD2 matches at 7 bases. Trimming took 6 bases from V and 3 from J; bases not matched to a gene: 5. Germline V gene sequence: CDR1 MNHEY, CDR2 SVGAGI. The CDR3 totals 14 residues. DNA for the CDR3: TGTGCCAGCAGCGCTAGCGGAAGCTACAATGAGCAGTTCTTC. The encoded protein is CASSASGSYNEQFF.

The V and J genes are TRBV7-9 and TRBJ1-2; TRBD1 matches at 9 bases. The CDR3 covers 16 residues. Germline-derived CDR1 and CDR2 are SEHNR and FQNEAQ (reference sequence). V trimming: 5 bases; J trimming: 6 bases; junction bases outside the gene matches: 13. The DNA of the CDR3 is TGTGCCAGCAGCCGAAATACCGGGACAGGGAAGAATGGCTACACCTTC. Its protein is CASSRNTGTGKNGYTF.

The CDR3 sequence: CASSLATGKNEKLFF. The CDR3 nucleotides are TGCGCCAGCAGCTTGGCTACAGGGAAAAATGAAAAACTGTTTTTT. V gene TRBV5-1 combines with J gene TRBJ1-4; TRBD1 is a possible D gene (6 bases). Germline V gene data show CDR1 as SGHRS and CDR2 as YFSETQ. This CDR3 contains 15 residues. The ends were cut back, 0 bases at V and 5 bases at J, with 11 bases in the middle. The whole variable domain, remainder taken from reference TRBV5-1 and TRBJ1-4, is KAGVTQTPRYLIKTRGQQVTLSCSPISGHRSVSWYQQTPGQGLQFLFEYFSETQRNKGNFPGRFSGRQFSNSRSEMNVSTLELGDSALYLCASSLATGKNEKLFFGSGTQLSVL.